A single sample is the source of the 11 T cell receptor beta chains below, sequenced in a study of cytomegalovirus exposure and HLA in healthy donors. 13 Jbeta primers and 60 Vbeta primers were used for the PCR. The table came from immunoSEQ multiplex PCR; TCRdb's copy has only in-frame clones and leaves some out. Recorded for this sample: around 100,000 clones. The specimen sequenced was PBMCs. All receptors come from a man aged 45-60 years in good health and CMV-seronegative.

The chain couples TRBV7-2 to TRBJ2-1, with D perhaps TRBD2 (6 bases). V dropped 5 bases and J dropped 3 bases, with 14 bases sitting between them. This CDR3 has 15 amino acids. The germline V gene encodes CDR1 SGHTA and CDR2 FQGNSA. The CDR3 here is CASSLEGNGYNEQFF. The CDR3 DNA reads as TGTGCCAGCAGCCTGGAGGGGAACGGCTACAATGAGCAGTTCTTC.

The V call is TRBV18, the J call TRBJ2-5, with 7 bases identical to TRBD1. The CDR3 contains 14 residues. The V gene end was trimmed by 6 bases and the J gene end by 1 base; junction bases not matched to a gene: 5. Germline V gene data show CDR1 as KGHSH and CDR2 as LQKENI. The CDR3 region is CASSPQGVQETQYF. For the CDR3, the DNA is TGTGCCAGCTCCCCTCAGGGGGTCCAAGAGACCCAGTACTTC. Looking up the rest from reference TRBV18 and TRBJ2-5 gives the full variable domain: NAGVMQNPRHLVRRRGQEARLRCSPMKGHSHVYWYRQLPEEGLKFMVYLQKENIIDESGMPKERFSAEFPKEGPSILRIQQVVRGDSAAYFCASSPQGVQETQYFGPGTRLLVL.

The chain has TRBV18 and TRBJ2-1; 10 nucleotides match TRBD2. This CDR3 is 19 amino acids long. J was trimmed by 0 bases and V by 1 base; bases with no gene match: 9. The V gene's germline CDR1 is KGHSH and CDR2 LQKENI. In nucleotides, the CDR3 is TGTGCCAGCTCACCACTTTCACTAGCGGGGAGGAGCTCCTACAATGAGCAGTTCTTC. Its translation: CASSPLSLAGRSSYNEQFF.

The CDR3 reads CASSQALDRGSYNSPLHF. Here the CDR3 DNA reads TGCGCCAGCAGCCAAGCCCTGGACAGGGGGTCCTATAATTCACCCCTCCACTTT. V is TRBV4-3 and J is TRBJ1-6; TRBD1 matches at 10 bases. Germline CDR1 is LGHNA and CDR2 is YSLEER. The CDR3 is made up of 18 amino acids. V gave up 1 base and J gave up 1 base; unmatched junction bases: 4.

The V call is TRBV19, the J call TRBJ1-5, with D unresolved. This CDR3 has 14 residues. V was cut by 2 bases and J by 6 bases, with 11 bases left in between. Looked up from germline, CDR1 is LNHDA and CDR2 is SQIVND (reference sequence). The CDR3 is CASSIYRGSQPQHF. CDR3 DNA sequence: TGTGCCAGTAGTATATACCGAGGGTCTCAGCCCCAGCATTTT.

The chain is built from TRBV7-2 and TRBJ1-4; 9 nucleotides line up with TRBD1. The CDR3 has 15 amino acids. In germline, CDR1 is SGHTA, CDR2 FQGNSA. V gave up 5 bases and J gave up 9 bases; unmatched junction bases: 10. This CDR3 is CASSPGTGRRQKLFF. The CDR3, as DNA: TGTGCCAGCAGCCCCGGGACAGGGAGGAGGCAAAAACTGTTTTTT.

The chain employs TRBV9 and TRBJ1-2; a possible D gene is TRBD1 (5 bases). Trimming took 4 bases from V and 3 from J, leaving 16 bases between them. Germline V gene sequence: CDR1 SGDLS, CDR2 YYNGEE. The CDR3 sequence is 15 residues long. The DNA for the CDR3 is TGTGCCAGCAGCCCCGCGCCCGACAGCCACTATGGCTACACCTTC. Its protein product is CASSPAPDSHYGYTF.

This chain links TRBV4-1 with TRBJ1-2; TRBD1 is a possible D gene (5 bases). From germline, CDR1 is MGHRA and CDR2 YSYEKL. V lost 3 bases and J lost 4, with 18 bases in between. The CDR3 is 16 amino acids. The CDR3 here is CASSHILTTELYGYTF. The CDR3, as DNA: TGCGCCAGCAGCCATATACTAACGACAGAACTCTATGGCTACACCTTC.

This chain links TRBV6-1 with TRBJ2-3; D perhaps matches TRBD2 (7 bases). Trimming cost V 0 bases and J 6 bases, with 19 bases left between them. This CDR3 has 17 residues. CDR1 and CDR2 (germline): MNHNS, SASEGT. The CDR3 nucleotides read TGTGCCAGCAGTGAAGCGAGGGGGGGGAATCGGGTGGATACGCAGTATTTT. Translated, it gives CASSEARGGNRVDTQYF.

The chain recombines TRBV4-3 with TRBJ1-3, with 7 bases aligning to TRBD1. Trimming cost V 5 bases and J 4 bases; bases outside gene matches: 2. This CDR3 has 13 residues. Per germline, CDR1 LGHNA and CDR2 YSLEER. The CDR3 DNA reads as TGCGCCAGCAGCAACAGGGGCGGAAACACCATATATTTT. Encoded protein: CASSNRGGNTIYF.

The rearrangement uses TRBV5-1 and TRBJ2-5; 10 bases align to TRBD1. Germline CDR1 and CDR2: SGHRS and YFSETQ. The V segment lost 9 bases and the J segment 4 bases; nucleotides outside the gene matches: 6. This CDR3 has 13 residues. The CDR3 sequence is CATPTGGVETQYF. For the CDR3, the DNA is TGCGCCACCCCGACAGGGGGCGTAGAGACCCAGTACTTC.